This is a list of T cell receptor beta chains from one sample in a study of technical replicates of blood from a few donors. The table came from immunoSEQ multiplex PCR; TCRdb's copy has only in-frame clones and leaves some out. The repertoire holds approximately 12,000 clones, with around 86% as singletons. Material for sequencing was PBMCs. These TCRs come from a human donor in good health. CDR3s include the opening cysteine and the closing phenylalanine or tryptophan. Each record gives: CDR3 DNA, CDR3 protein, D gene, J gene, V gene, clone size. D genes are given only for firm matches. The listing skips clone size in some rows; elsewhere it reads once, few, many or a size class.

CDR3nt: TGTGCCAGCAGTGAAGCCCAGCTAGCGGTCACCGGGGAGCTGTTTTTT
CDR3aa: CASSEAQLAVTGELFF
d_gene: TRBD2
j_gene: TRBJ2-2
v_gene: TRBV6-1
abundance: -

CDR3nt: TGTGCCTGGACAGGGACTGGGGCCAACGTCCTGACTTTC
CDR3aa: CAWTGTGANVLTF
d_gene: -
j_gene: TRBJ2-6
v_gene: TRBV30
abundance: -

CDR3nt: TGTGCCTGGAGTGTAGGGCAGGGGGCCTACAATGAGCAGTTCTTC
CDR3aa: CAWSVGQGAYNEQFF
d_gene: TRBD1
j_gene: TRBJ2-1
v_gene: TRBV30
abundance: -

CDR3nt: TGTGCCAGCAGTTTGTCGGGGTCCAATTCCTACGAGCAGTACTTC
CDR3aa: CASSLSGSNSYEQYF
d_gene: -
j_gene: TRBJ2-7
v_gene: TRBV27
abundance: -

CDR3nt: TGTGCCAGTACACCATACCCCCACGGGGGTAGCTATGGCTACACCTTC
CDR3aa: CASTPYPHGGSYGYTF
d_gene: -
j_gene: TRBJ1-2
v_gene: TRBV19
abundance: -

CDR3nt: TGTGCCAGCAGTAAGGACACTTATCAAGAGACCCAGTACTTC
CDR3aa: CASSKDTYQETQYF
d_gene: -
j_gene: TRBJ2-5
v_gene: TRBV2
abundance: -

CDR3nt: TGTGCCAGTAGCAGCGGACAGGGGGCGCGACCCCTCTATGGCTACACCTTC
CDR3aa: CASSSGQGARPLYGYTF
d_gene: TRBD1
j_gene: TRBJ1-2
v_gene: TRBV19
abundance: -

CDR3nt: TGTGCCAGCAGCTTGGTGGACAGGGAGGAGCTCGGCTACACCTTC
CDR3aa: CASSLVDREELGYTF
d_gene: TRBD1
j_gene: TRBJ1-2
v_gene: TRBV5-4
abundance: -

CDR3nt: TGCGCCAGCAGCCCGGACACCCTTAATGAAAAACTGTTTTTT
CDR3aa: CASSPDTLNEKLFF
d_gene: -
j_gene: TRBJ1-4
v_gene: TRBV5-1
abundance: -

CDR3nt: TGTGCCAGCAGTGACGGGGGTATTGGAAACACCATATATTTT
CDR3aa: CASSDGGIGNTIYF
d_gene: -
j_gene: TRBJ1-3
v_gene: TRBV6-1
abundance: -

CDR3nt: TGCGCCAGCAGTGAGTCAATGAGGACAGGGAGGTCCTACGAGCAGTACTTC
CDR3aa: CASSESMRTGRSYEQYF
d_gene: TRBD1
j_gene: TRBJ2-7
v_gene: TRBV10-2
abundance: -

CDR3nt: TGTGCCTGGAGCTCCGGAAACACCATATATTTT
CDR3aa: CAWSSGNTIYF
d_gene: -
j_gene: TRBJ1-3
v_gene: TRBV30
abundance: -

CDR3nt: TGCAGCGTTGAGGGGGGGATGAACACTGAAGCTTTCTTT
CDR3aa: CSVEGGMNTEAFF
d_gene: -
j_gene: TRBJ1-1
v_gene: TRBV29-1
abundance: once

CDR3nt: TGCGCCAGCAGCATTCTAGCGGGAGAGGGCGAGCAGTACTTC
CDR3aa: CASSILAGEGEQYF
d_gene: TRBD2
j_gene: TRBJ2-7
v_gene: TRBV5-1
abundance: -

CDR3nt: TGTGCCGGCCGCCCCGGGGGGTCTGGAAACACCATATATTTT
CDR3aa: CAGRPGGSGNTIYF
d_gene: -
j_gene: TRBJ1-3
v_gene: TRBV30
abundance: -

CDR3nt: TGTGCCAGCAGCAACGATGGCGGGAGACAATACGAGCAGTACTTC
CDR3aa: CASSNDGGRQYEQYF
d_gene: TRBD2
j_gene: TRBJ2-7
v_gene: TRBV7-2
abundance: once

CDR3nt: TGTGCCAGCGGCAACAGGAATGGTGAAAAACTGTTTTTT
CDR3aa: CASGNRNGEKLFF
d_gene: -
j_gene: TRBJ1-4
v_gene: TRBV6-1
abundance: once

CDR3nt: TGTGCCAGCAGTGATGGTTGGGCACCTTCCTACGAGCAGTACTTC
CDR3aa: CASSDGWAPSYEQYF
d_gene: -
j_gene: TRBJ2-7
v_gene: TRBV6-1
abundance: -

CDR3nt: TGTGCCAGCAGCTTGCGGGAGAAGTGGAATGAGCAGTTCTTC
CDR3aa: CASSLREKWNEQFF
d_gene: TRBD2
j_gene: TRBJ2-1
v_gene: TRBV7-9
abundance: -

CDR3nt: TGTGCCTGGGGGACAGGCGGCCCCCTCCACTTT
CDR3aa: CAWGTGGPLHF
d_gene: TRBD1
j_gene: TRBJ1-6
v_gene: TRBV30
abundance: -

CDR3nt: TGCGCCAGCCACCTCGGACAACCCTACAATGAGCAGTTCTTC
CDR3aa: CASHLGQPYNEQFF
d_gene: -
j_gene: TRBJ2-1
v_gene: TRBV5-1
abundance: -

CDR3nt: TGTGCCAGCAGTGTACTACAAGGAAGGGCTTTCTTT
CDR3aa: CASSVLQGRAFF
d_gene: -
j_gene: TRBJ1-1
v_gene: TRBV27
abundance: few

CDR3nt: TGTGCCAGCAGCCCTAATAGCGGGAGTAACTCCTACGAGCAGTACTTC
CDR3aa: CASSPNSGSNSYEQYF
d_gene: TRBD2
j_gene: TRBJ2-7
v_gene: TRBV11-2
abundance: -

CDR3nt: TGCGCCAGCAGCCAAGCGACCCGGACAGGGGGAGAGACCCAGTACTTC
CDR3aa: CASSQATRTGGETQYF
d_gene: TRBD1
j_gene: TRBJ2-5
v_gene: TRBV4-1
abundance: -

CDR3nt: TGTGCCAGCAGTCTTCTAGCGGAAGGGAATGAGCAGTTCTTC
CDR3aa: CASSLLAEGNEQFF
d_gene: TRBD2
j_gene: TRBJ2-1
v_gene: TRBV6-4
abundance: -

CDR3nt: TGTGCCAGCAGTTTGATATCGGCGGGGACTCCCTACAATGAGCAGTTCTTC
CDR3aa: CASSLISAGTPYNEQFF
d_gene: -
j_gene: TRBJ2-1
v_gene: TRBV27
abundance: -

CDR3nt: TGCGCCAGCAGCTTGGCGGGACAGGGGGCCCGAGAGCAGTACTTC
CDR3aa: CASSLAGQGAREQYF
d_gene: TRBD1
j_gene: TRBJ2-7
v_gene: TRBV5-1
abundance: -

CDR3nt: TGCGCCAGCGGAAGCGGAGGAAACACAGATACGCAGTATTTT
CDR3aa: CASGSGGNTDTQYF
d_gene: -
j_gene: TRBJ2-3
v_gene: TRBV5-1
abundance: -

CDR3nt: TGTGCCAGCAGTGACAGAAGATACAATCAGCCCCAGCATTTT
CDR3aa: CASSDRRYNQPQHF
d_gene: -
j_gene: TRBJ1-5
v_gene: TRBV2
abundance: -

CDR3nt: TGTGCCAGCAGCCCCGGACAGGGGGACCGAGAGACCCAGTACTTC
CDR3aa: CASSPGQGDRETQYF
d_gene: TRBD1
j_gene: TRBJ2-5
v_gene: TRBV4-2
abundance: once

CDR3nt: TGTGCCAGTAGTATAGTGGAGACAGCGCCCGGAAACACCATATATTTT
CDR3aa: CASSIVETAPGNTIYF
d_gene: -
j_gene: TRBJ1-3
v_gene: TRBV19
abundance: -

CDR3nt: TGTGCCAGCAGCCCAGGGGGACAAGTTGAAGCTTTCTTT
CDR3aa: CASSPGGQVEAFF
d_gene: TRBD1
j_gene: TRBJ1-1
v_gene: TRBV11-2
abundance: medium-sized

CDR3nt: TGTGCCAGCAGTTACTTAGTGGACAGATATGGCTACACCTTC
CDR3aa: CASSYLVDRYGYTF
d_gene: -
j_gene: TRBJ1-2
v_gene: TRBV6-6
abundance: -

CDR3nt: TGCACCAGCATTTCTAGCCACTACGAGCAGTACTTC
CDR3aa: CTSISSHYEQYF
d_gene: -
j_gene: TRBJ2-7
v_gene: TRBV1
abundance: -

CDR3nt: TGTGCCAGCAGCTTAGGTGGCAGGGTAGCCAAAAACATTCAGTACTTC
CDR3aa: CASSLGGRVAKNIQYF
d_gene: -
j_gene: TRBJ2-4
v_gene: TRBV11-2
abundance: -

CDR3nt: TGTGCCAGCAGCTGGACAGGGGGCGTAGACGGGGAGCTGTTTTTT
CDR3aa: CASSWTGGVDGELFF
d_gene: TRBD1
j_gene: TRBJ2-2
v_gene: TRBV2
abundance: -

CDR3nt: TGTGCCAGCAGATCCGGGACAGGGTCCTACGAGCAGTACTTC
CDR3aa: CASRSGTGSYEQYF
d_gene: TRBD1
j_gene: TRBJ2-7
v_gene: TRBV11-2
abundance: -

CDR3nt: TGTGCCAGCAGCTTAGTCCGGGATGAGCAGTTCTTC
CDR3aa: CASSLVRDEQFF
d_gene: -
j_gene: TRBJ2-1
v_gene: TRBV7-6
abundance: -

CDR3nt: TGTGCCAGCAGCCTGACAGGGAACACTGAAGCTTTCTTT
CDR3aa: CASSLTGNTEAFF
d_gene: -
j_gene: TRBJ1-1
v_gene: TRBV7-9
abundance: -

CDR3nt: TGTGCCAGCAGTAGAATGGCAGGGCGCACTGAAGCTTTCTTT
CDR3aa: CASSRMAGRTEAFF
d_gene: -
j_gene: TRBJ1-1
v_gene: TRBV6-6
abundance: -

CDR3nt: TGTGCCAGCAGCTTGGCAGGCACACTTTTAGCAGATACGCAGTATTTT
CDR3aa: CASSLAGTLLADTQYF
d_gene: -
j_gene: TRBJ2-3
v_gene: TRBV5-4
abundance: once

CDR3nt: TGTGCCAGTAGTAGGGAGACAGGAGGAACAGATACGCAGTATTTT
CDR3aa: CASSRETGGTDTQYF
d_gene: -
j_gene: TRBJ2-3
v_gene: TRBV19
abundance: -

CDR3nt: TGTGCCAGCAGTGAAGATCTGAGAAAAGAGACCCAGTACTTC
CDR3aa: CASSEDLRKETQYF
d_gene: -
j_gene: TRBJ2-5
v_gene: TRBV6-1
abundance: once

CDR3nt: TGTGCCAGCAGCTTAGAGCAGTCCGGGACCGGGGGGTGGAATGAGCAGTTCTTC
CDR3aa: CASSLEQSGTGGWNEQFF
d_gene: TRBD2
j_gene: TRBJ2-1
v_gene: TRBV11-3
abundance: -

CDR3nt: TGTGCCAGCAGCCCCCGAGCTAGCGGAGGGGGGGGTGCCTACGAGCAGTACTTC
CDR3aa: CASSPRASGGGGAYEQYF
d_gene: -
j_gene: TRBJ2-7
v_gene: TRBV4-2
abundance: -

CDR3nt: TGTGCCAGTAGTATGAAGGGTTGGGGAGGCAATCAGCCCCAGCATTTT
CDR3aa: CASSMKGWGGNQPQHF
d_gene: -
j_gene: TRBJ1-5
v_gene: TRBV19
abundance: -

CDR3nt: TGCGCCAGCATCCTAAGTACGGGTGTCACTGAAGCTTTCTTT
CDR3aa: CASILSTGVTEAFF
d_gene: -
j_gene: TRBJ1-1
v_gene: TRBV10-2
abundance: -

CDR3nt: TGTGCCAGCAGCGTCTCCGGGACAGGTGTAGCCCAGTACTTC
CDR3aa: CASSVSGTGVAQYF
d_gene: TRBD1
j_gene: TRBJ2-5
v_gene: TRBV7-2
abundance: once

CDR3nt: TGTGCCAGCAGCCACTCCTGGGAGCAGTACTTC
CDR3aa: CASSHSWEQYF
d_gene: -
j_gene: TRBJ2-7
v_gene: TRBV5-6
abundance: -

CDR3nt: TGTGCCAGCAGTCCACCGGGGGGGCCCACGGAGACCCAGTACTTC
CDR3aa: CASSPPGGPTETQYF
d_gene: TRBD2
j_gene: TRBJ2-5
v_gene: TRBV7-2
abundance: -

CDR3nt: TGTGCCAGCAGTTCCCCCTGGGGAGGGGACGAAAAACTGTTTTTT
CDR3aa: CASSSPWGGDEKLFF
d_gene: -
j_gene: TRBJ1-4
v_gene: TRBV27
abundance: -

CDR3nt: TGTGCCAGCTCGGTCCCGGGACAAACCGTCGACGAGCAGTACTTC
CDR3aa: CASSVPGQTVDEQYF
d_gene: -
j_gene: TRBJ2-7
v_gene: TRBV27
abundance: -

CDR3nt: TGCGCCAGCAGCCCGGGTGCTAGCGGGAGCACAGATACGCAGTATTTT
CDR3aa: CASSPGASGSTDTQYF
d_gene: TRBD2
j_gene: TRBJ2-3
v_gene: TRBV5-1
abundance: -

CDR3nt: TGTGCCAGCAGCAACCGGGACAGGGATGCTTTCTTT
CDR3aa: CASSNRDRDAFF
d_gene: TRBD1
j_gene: TRBJ1-1
v_gene: TRBV6-6
abundance: few

CDR3nt: TGTGCCAGTAGTACCTGGCCTTACCAAGAGACCCAGTACTTC
CDR3aa: CASSTWPYQETQYF
d_gene: -
j_gene: TRBJ2-5
v_gene: TRBV19
abundance: few